This TCR beta chain was identified in a study of T cell responses to AZD1222 COVID-19 vaccine. Worth noting for this clone: Its antigen remains unknown.

Repertoires were generated with immunoSEQ multiplex PCR, while TCRdb's copy carries only in-frame clones and drops some. The sample lists 150,000 to 200,000 clones; around 93% were seen once. The CDR3 totals 11 residues. The V end was cut by 3 bases, the J end by 8 bases, with 10 bases between. Germline V gives CDR1 GTSNPN, CDR2 SVGIG (reference sequence). Whole-study findings and limits: Unmutated variant regions are reportedly the target of nearly half of TCRs that are spike-specific. Clonal diversity may have been underestimated, and the donors were mostly white British, with more females than males.

This specimen was peripheral blood, taken on day 0 of AZD1222 vaccination. The chain is built from TRBV30 and TRBJ1-2, with a tentative D call TRBD1 (6 bases). The receptor was derived from an adult in good health. CDR3 residues: CAWRDGQGYTF. The CDR3 coding sequence is TGTGCCTGGAGGGATGGACAGGGCTACACCTTC. Full variable domain (outside the CDR3, taken from reference TRBV30 and TRBJ1-2): SQTIHQWPATLVQPVGSPLSLECTVEGTSNPNLYWYRQAAGRGLQLLFYSVGIGQISSEVPQNLSASRPQDRQFILSSKKLLLSDSGFYLCAWRDGQGYTFGSGTRLTVV.